The 31 T cell receptor beta chains below were found in one sample sequenced in a study of blood T cell repertoires in COVID-19. TCRdb keeps only in-frame clones here, not all; method: immunoSEQ multiplex PCR. The sample shows 45,000 to 60,000 clones, 75% to 85% of them seen only once. Sequencing was done on a sample of peripheral blood. The origin of the receptors is a human donor with acute or convalescent COVID-19. The donor label of this sample is uncertain.

A single count supports this clone. The chain links TRBV4-3 to TRBJ2-1; D gene ambiguous. The CDR3 has 14 residues. V lost 0 bases and J 5 bases, leaving 8 bases between the germline ends. Germline assignment: CDR1 LGHNA and CDR2 YSLEER. The CDR3 nucleotides are TGCGCCAGCAGCCAAGATCTAACAGACAATGAGCAGTTCTTC. Translated, it gives CASSQDLTDNEQFF.

The CDR3 reads CAISEKGGNTEAFF. As DNA, the CDR3 is TGTGCCATCAGTGAGAAGGGAGGGAACACTGAAGCTTTCTTT. The gene calls are TRBV10-3 and TRBJ1-1; no clear D gene. The CDR3 extends over 14 amino acids. V lost 2 bases and J 1 base, leaving 8 bases between the germline ends. Per the germline V gene, CDR1 is ENHRY and CDR2 is SYGVKD.

J is TRBJ2-5 and V is TRBV18; D may be TRBD2 (6 bases). Trimming shortened V by 2 bases and J by 4 bases, and 11 bases separated the two germline ends. CDR3 length: 14 residues. Per germline, CDR1 KGHSH and CDR2 LQKENI. CDR3 residues: CASSPMGLRETQYF. The CDR3 nucleotides are TGTGCCAGCTCACCAATGGGACTTCGAGAGACCCAGTACTTC.

This clone has a single count. The CDR3 loop reads CASSNTGVVTGELFF. CDR3 DNA sequence: TGTGCCAGCAGCAATACAGGTGTAGTTACCGGGGAGCTGTTTTTT. The chain has TRBV7-3 and TRBJ2-2; tentatively, D is TRBD1 (5 bases). CDR3 length: 15 residues. Germline V gives CDR1 SGHTA, CDR2 FQGTGA. The ends were cut back, 5 bases at V and 5 bases at J, with 15 bases in the middle.

This clone was counted a single time. The chain is built from TRBV27 and TRBJ1-1, with a possible D match to TRBD1 (6 bases). The germline V gene encodes CDR1 MNHEY and CDR2 SMNVEV (reference sequence). V lost 6 bases and J lost 8, with 10 bases in between. The CDR3 totals 11 residues. In DNA, the CDR3 is TGTGCCAGCAGAGGACAGTTGGAAGCTTTCTTT. Translating it yields CASRGQLEAFF.

The chain joins TRBV7-8 to TRBJ1-2; D is uncertain. Germline lookup yields CDR1 SGHVS and CDR2 FQNEAQ. Between the trimmed V and J ends, which lost 5 bases and 4 bases, there was a span of 8 bases. This CDR3 has 12 amino acids. The CDR3 DNA is TGTGCCAGCAGCCCGGCGGGCTATGGCTACACCTTC. It specifies CASSPAGYGYTF.

The chain carries TRBV4-2 and TRBJ1-2, with D uncertain. The CDR3 runs 13 residues. V lost 0 bases and J 4 bases, leaving 6 bases between the germline ends. Per the germline V gene, CDR1 is LGHNA and CDR2 is YNFKEQ. Written as DNA, the CDR3 is TGTGCCAGCAGCCAAGATAGATCCTATGGCTACACCTTC. It codes for CASSQDRSYGYTF.

The chain employs TRBV5-1 and TRBJ2-6, with a weak D call TRBD1 (6 bases). V dropped 4 bases and J dropped 0 bases, with 11 bases sitting between them. CDR3 size: 16 residues. Per germline, CDR1 SGHRS and CDR2 YFSETQ. CDR3 region: CASSIGQNSGANVLTF. The CDR3 nucleotides are TGCGCCAGCAGCATTGGACAGAACTCTGGGGCCAACGTCCTGACTTTC.

The chain has TRBV7-3 and TRBJ2-1; 13 bases agree with TRBD2. The CDR3 runs to 16 residues. The germline CDR1 and CDR2 sequences are SGHTA and FQGTGA. The V and J ends lost 2 bases and 7 bases, in that order; junction bases with no gene match: 5. DNA of the CDR3: TGTGCCAGCAGCTTATGGGCACTAGCGGGGGGGAATGAGCAGTTCTTC. The encoded protein is CASSLWALAGGNEQFF.

The chain combines TRBV6-5 with TRBJ1-5, with unresolved D. In germline, CDR1 is MNHEY, CDR2 SVGAGI. The CDR3 runs 15 residues. V gave up 6 bases and J gave up 0 bases, with 12 bases separating them. The CDR3: CASSPTHNSNQPQHF. The CDR3 region has the DNA TGTGCCAGCAGCCCCACACACAATAGCAATCAGCCCCAGCATTTT.

The J gene is TRBJ1-1, the V gene TRBV5-4; a possible D gene is TRBD1 (5 bases). Germline V lookup: CDR1 SGHNT, CDR2 YYREEE (reference sequence). This CDR3 contains 14 residues. Trimming removed 1 base from V and 0 bases from J, with 7 bases in between. The CDR3 DNA is TGTGCCAGCAGCTTGCGACAGATGAACACTGAAGCTTTCTTT. Protein: CASSLRQMNTEAFF.

This clone appeared once. The J gene is TRBJ1-1, the V gene TRBV11-3; perhaps TRBD1 as D (6 bases). Germline V gives CDR1 SGHNT, CDR2 YENEEA. Trimming shortened V by 3 bases and J by 3 bases, and 11 bases separated the two germline ends. This CDR3 spans 14 amino acids. The CDR3 is CASSFRGGDTEAFF. The CDR3 nucleotides read TGTGCCAGCAGCTTCAGGGGAGGGGACACTGAAGCTTTCTTT.

The chain employs TRBV15 and TRBJ1-4; D might be TRBD1 (5 bases). Deletions cut 1 base from V and 4 bases from J, with 13 bases between. Looked up from germline, CDR1 is LNHNV and CDR2 is YYDKDF (reference sequence). This CDR3 has 16 residues. CDR3 region: CATSRGGGEVNEKLFF. CDR3 bases: TGTGCCACCAGCAGAGGGGGAGGGGAGGTTAATGAAAAACTGTTTTTT.

This clone was observed a few times. The CDR3 DNA is TGTGCCAGCAGCGCCGGGACTAACCCGGGGTTAGCCAAAAACATTCAGTACTTC. This gives the protein CASSAGTNPGLAKNIQYF. The chain carries TRBV5-7 and TRBJ2-4; 7 nucleotides align to TRBD2. TRBV5-7 is sorted into the ORF group, with uncertain function. There are 18 residues in the CDR3. V shed 4 bases and J 0 bases; nucleotides not matched to a gene: 13.

The rearrangement uses TRBV6-1 and TRBJ1-4, with D perhaps TRBD1 (6 bases). Germline V gives CDR1 MNHNS, CDR2 SASEGT. Trimming removed 2 bases from V and 3 bases from J, with 10 bases in between. This CDR3 is built from 15 residues. CDR3 coding DNA: TGTGCCAGCAGTGAAAGGCAGGGGCCTAATGAAAAACTGTTTTTT. This encodes CASSERQGPNEKLFF.

Only a few counts were recorded for this clone. The rearrangement joins TRBV19 to TRBJ1-2, with 7 bases that match TRBD1. CDR1 and CDR2 from the germline V gene are LNHDA and SQIVND (reference sequence). V lost 3 bases to trimming and J lost 9 bases; unmatched junction nucleotides: 10. CDR3 length: 14 amino acids. CDR3 DNA: TGTGCCAGTAGTATCCTGGCAGGGGGGTATAGCTACACCTTC. This translates into CASSILAGGYSYTF.

The genes are TRBV6-2 or TRBV6-3 and TRBJ2-1, with 7 positions matching TRBD2. The CDR3 consists of 14 residues. The V gene end was trimmed by 8 bases and the J gene end by 7 bases; junction bases not matched to a gene: 11. The germline gives CDR1 MNHEY, CDR2 SVGEGT. The chain's CDR3 is CASCRGGSVNEQFF. CDR3 nucleotide sequence: TGTGCCAGCTGCCGTGGCGGGAGTGTAAATGAGCAGTTCTTC.

The V and J genes are TRBV29-1 and TRBJ1-5; no firm D call. CDR3 length equals 15 residues. V was shortened by 4 bases and J by 0 bases, with 13 bases between the two germline ends. Germline V gene data show CDR1 as SQVTM and CDR2 as ANQGSEA. The CDR3 here is CSVVASTDSNQPQHF. CDR3 DNA: TGCAGCGTTGTTGCCAGTACCGATAGCAATCAGCCCCAGCATTTT.

This chain connects TRBV5-4 to TRBJ1-1, with a weak D call TRBD1 (5 bases). CDR3 length equals 13 residues. Germline-derived CDR1 and CDR2 are SGHNT and YYREEE (reference sequence). Trimming cost V 2 bases and J 5 bases, with 10 bases left between them. CDR3 in DNA: TGTGCCAGCAGCTTCCAGGAGGGGACTGAAGCTTTCTTT. Protein sequence: CASSFQEGTEAFF.

This chain uses TRBV19 with TRBJ2-5, with 13 bases that match TRBD2. Germline loops: CDR1 LNHDA, CDR2 SQIVND (reference sequence). This CDR3 contains 15 residues. The ends lost 4 bases at V and 5 bases at J; junction bases unmatched: 4. DNA for the CDR3: TGTGCCAGTAGTAACCAGGGACTAGCGGGGGAGACCCAGTACTTC. Residues: CASSNQGLAGETQYF.

The chain employs TRBV18 and TRBJ2-3; D possibly corresponds to TRBD2 (6 bases). Trimming stripped 0 bases from V and 5 bases from J, with 9 bases between. The CDR3 sequence is 14 residues long. The germline V gene has CDR1 KGHSH and CDR2 LQKENI. The CDR3 here is CASSPPWGVDTQYF. CDR3 sequence (DNA): TGTGCCAGCTCACCACCCTGGGGGGTAGATACGCAGTATTTT.

Regarding this clone: The junction does not match germline at one end; this may be a read error. This chain links TRBV5-1 with TRBJ2-6, with D perhaps matching TRBD2 (6 bases). Germline V lookup: CDR1 SGHRS, CDR2 YFSETQ. The CDR3 is made up of 15 amino acids. Here the CDR3 DNA reads TGCGCCACCAGCCGAGGAGGGTTCGGGGCCAACGTCCTGACTTTC. This translates into CATSRGGFGANVLTF.

The chain is built from TRBV7-2 and TRBJ1-1; tentatively, D is TRBD1 (6 bases). The V end lost 7 bases, the J end lost 7 bases, and 19 bases lay between the germline ends. CDR1 SGHTA and CDR2 FQGNSA come from the germline V gene. The CDR3 consists of 14 residues. CDR3 sequence reads: CASNPRTDSGEAFF. The DNA for the CDR3 is TGTGCCAGCAACCCCCGGACAGATTCCGGTGAAGCTTTCTTT.

This clone was seen a single time. The chain links TRBV6-5 to TRBJ1-3, with a weak D call TRBD1 (5 bases). V gave up 4 bases and J gave up 2 bases, with 12 bases separating them. The CDR3 runs to 15 residues. CDR1 is MNHEY, CDR2 SVGAGI, per germline. The CDR3 region has the DNA TGTGCCAGCAGTTGGGGGGGTGGGACTGGAAACACCATATATTTT. This codes for CASSWGGGTGNTIYF.

The chain combines TRBV29-1 with TRBJ2-1, with 8 bases lining up with TRBD2. The V gene's germline CDR1 is SQVTM and CDR2 ANQGSEA. CDR3 length: 14 residues. V was clipped by 7 bases and J by 3 bases; unmatched bases: 8. CDR3: CSGAGTRSYNEQFF. DNA for the CDR3: TGCAGCGGTGCCGGGACTAGGAGCTACAATGAGCAGTTCTTC.

This clone was seen just once. The chain is built from TRBV29-1 and TRBJ2-4; weak D call: TRBD2 (7 bases). V lost 6 bases and J 0 bases, leaving 12 bases between the germline ends. CDR3 length equals 14 residues. The V gene's germline CDR1 is SQVTM and CDR2 ANQGSEA. This CDR3 is CSVLGGRAKNIQYF. The CDR3 DNA sequence: TGCAGCGTCTTGGGGGGGCGAGCCAAAAACATTCAGTACTTC. The full variable domain, with the rest looked up from reference TRBV29-1 and TRBJ2-4, is SAVISQKPSRDICQRGTSLTIQCQVDSQVTMMFWYRQQPGQSLTLIATANQGSEATYESGFVIDKFPISRPNLTFSTLTVSNMSPEDSSIYLCSVLGGRAKNIQYFGAGTRLSVL.

V gene TRBV14 combines with J gene TRBJ2-1, with TRBD1 matching over 7 bases. Losses at the gene ends were 5 bases for V and 6 bases for J; bases not matched to a gene: 10. The CDR3 sequence is 15 residues long. Looked up from germline, CDR1 is SGHDN and CDR2 is FVKESK. CDR3 protein: CASSLRQGWINEQFF. CDR3 nucleotides: TGTGCCAGCAGCTTACGACAGGGATGGATCAATGAGCAGTTCTTC.

This clone was found a few times. The genes are TRBV18 and TRBJ1-2, with 7 bases aligning to TRBD1. J gave up 1 base and V 4 bases, and 12 bases lay outside the gene matches. The length of the CDR3 is 17 residues. The germline V gene encodes CDR1 KGHSH and CDR2 LQKENI. In DNA form, the CDR3 reads TGTGCCAGCTCACTTCTCCCCGGACAGGACCTTAACTATGGCTACACCTTC. Translated, it gives CASSLLPGQDLNYGYTF.

The chain carries TRBV6-1 and TRBJ1-5; no definite D call. Germline loops: CDR1 MNHNS, CDR2 SASEGT. Between the trimmed V and J ends, which lost 2 bases and 7 bases, there was a span of 12 bases. The CDR3 runs 14 residues. The chain's CDR3 is CASSEILSGQPQHF. The DNA of the CDR3 is TGTGCCAGCAGTGAAATTCTGAGCGGACAGCCCCAGCATTTT.

This clone showed up just a few times. The chain carries TRBV6-2 or TRBV6-3 and TRBJ1-5, with D uncertain. The CDR3 loop spans 12 amino acids. From germline, CDR1 is MNHEY and CDR2 SVGEGT. Trimming removed 2 bases from V and 6 bases from J, with 5 bases in between. CDR3 in amino acids: CASSYQAQPQHF. The CDR3 DNA is TGTGCCAGCAGTTACCAAGCTCAGCCCCAGCATTTT.

The chain combines TRBV7-2 with TRBJ1-6; D is unclear. Germline assignment: CDR1 SGHTA and CDR2 FQGNSA. V lost 3 bases and J lost 2, with 11 bases in between. The CDR3 has 16 amino acids. The CDR3 DNA sequence: TGTGCCAGCAGCTTTAGCTTAGCCACCTATAATTCACCCCTCCACTTT. This translates into CASSFSLATYNSPLHF.